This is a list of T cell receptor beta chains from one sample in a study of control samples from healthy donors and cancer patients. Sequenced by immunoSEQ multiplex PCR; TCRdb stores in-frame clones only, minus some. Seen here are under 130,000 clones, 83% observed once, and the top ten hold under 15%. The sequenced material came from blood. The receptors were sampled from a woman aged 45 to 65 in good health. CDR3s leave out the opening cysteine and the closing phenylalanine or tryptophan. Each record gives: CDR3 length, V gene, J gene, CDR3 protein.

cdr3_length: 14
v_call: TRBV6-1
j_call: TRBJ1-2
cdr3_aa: ASSGAGNRGNYGYT

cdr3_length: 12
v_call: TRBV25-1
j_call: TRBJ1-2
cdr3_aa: ASSEPGDRYGYT

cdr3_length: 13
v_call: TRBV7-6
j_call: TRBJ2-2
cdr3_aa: ASSLARGKAGELF

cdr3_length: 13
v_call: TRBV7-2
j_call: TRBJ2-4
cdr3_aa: ASSLGDSWGNIQY

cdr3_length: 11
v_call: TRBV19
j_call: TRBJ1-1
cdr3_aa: ASKGPANTEAF

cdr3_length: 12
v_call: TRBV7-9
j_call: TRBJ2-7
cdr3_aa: ASSADRATYEQY

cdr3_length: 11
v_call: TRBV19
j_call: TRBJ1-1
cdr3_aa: ASRDKFDTEAF

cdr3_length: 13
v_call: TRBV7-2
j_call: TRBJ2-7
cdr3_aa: ASSLVYRGSYEQY

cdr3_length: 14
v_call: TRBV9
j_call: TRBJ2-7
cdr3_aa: ASSVGPDSSSYEQY

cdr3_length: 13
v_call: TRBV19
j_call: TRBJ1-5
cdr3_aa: ASSIVSSTNQPQH

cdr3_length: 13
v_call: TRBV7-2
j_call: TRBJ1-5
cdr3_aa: ASSPWTGGGQPQH

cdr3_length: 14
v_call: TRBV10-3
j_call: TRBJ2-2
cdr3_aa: AISESWGARTGELF

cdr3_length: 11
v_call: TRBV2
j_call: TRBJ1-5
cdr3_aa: ASSPGFNQPQH

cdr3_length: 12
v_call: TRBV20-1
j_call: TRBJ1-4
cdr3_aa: SASPEQGGEKLF

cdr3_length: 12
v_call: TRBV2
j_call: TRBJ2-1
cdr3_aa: ASNRAGSYNEQF

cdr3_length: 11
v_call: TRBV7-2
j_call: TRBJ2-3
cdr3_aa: ASSPRTGVPQY

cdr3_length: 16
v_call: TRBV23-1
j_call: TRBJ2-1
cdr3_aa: ASSQSGSDGQNYNEQF

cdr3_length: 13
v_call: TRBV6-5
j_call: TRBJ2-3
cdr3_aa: ASSRTSGRTDTQY

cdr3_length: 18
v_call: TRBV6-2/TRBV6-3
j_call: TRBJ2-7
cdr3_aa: ASSYSTVLQISGGAGEQY

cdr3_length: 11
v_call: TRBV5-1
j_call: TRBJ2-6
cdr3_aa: ASTGGRENVLT

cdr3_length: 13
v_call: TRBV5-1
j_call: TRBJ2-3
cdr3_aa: ASSLDVGGTDTQY

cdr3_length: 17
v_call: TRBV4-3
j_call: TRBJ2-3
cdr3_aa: ASSQDGSGGVLSTDTQY

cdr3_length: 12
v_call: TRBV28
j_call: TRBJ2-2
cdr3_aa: ATRGGVATGELF